This T cell receptor beta chain was sequenced during a study of spatial heterogeneity in lung cancer. General observations from the study: Tumoral mutation counts were tracked by counts of expanded intratumoral alpha and beta TCRs.

Comments on this clonotype: The antigen is not known.

Time point meaning: sample taken at primary tumor resection. TCRdb reprocessed the 5' RACE reads with MiXCR, giving one entry per CDR3 protein. The table records 20,000 to 30,000 distinct CDR3 sequences, approximately 9.5% of them present only once. This CDR3 region has 15 residues. Germline-derived CDR1 and CDR2 are SGHAT and FQNNGV. The V and J ends lost 4 bases and 1 base respectively, with 13 bases between them. The TCR was taken from a male donor with early-stage non-small cell lung cancer. This rearrangement joins TRBV11-2 to TRBJ1-1, with no clear D. The sequenced sample was lung tumor tissue, obtained at surgery. The CDR3: CASSSPLGPNTEAFF. In DNA form, the CDR3 reads TGTGCCAGCAGCTCCCCGCTAGGGCCGAACACTGAAGCTTTCTTT. Based on the CDR3 plus reference TRBV11-2 and TRBJ1-1, the full variable domain is EAGVAQSPRYKIIEKRQSVAFWCNPISGHATLYWYQQILGQGPKLLIQFQNNGVVDDSQLPKDRFSAERLKGVDSTLKIQPAKLEDSAVYLCASSSPLGPNTEAFFGQGTRLTVV.